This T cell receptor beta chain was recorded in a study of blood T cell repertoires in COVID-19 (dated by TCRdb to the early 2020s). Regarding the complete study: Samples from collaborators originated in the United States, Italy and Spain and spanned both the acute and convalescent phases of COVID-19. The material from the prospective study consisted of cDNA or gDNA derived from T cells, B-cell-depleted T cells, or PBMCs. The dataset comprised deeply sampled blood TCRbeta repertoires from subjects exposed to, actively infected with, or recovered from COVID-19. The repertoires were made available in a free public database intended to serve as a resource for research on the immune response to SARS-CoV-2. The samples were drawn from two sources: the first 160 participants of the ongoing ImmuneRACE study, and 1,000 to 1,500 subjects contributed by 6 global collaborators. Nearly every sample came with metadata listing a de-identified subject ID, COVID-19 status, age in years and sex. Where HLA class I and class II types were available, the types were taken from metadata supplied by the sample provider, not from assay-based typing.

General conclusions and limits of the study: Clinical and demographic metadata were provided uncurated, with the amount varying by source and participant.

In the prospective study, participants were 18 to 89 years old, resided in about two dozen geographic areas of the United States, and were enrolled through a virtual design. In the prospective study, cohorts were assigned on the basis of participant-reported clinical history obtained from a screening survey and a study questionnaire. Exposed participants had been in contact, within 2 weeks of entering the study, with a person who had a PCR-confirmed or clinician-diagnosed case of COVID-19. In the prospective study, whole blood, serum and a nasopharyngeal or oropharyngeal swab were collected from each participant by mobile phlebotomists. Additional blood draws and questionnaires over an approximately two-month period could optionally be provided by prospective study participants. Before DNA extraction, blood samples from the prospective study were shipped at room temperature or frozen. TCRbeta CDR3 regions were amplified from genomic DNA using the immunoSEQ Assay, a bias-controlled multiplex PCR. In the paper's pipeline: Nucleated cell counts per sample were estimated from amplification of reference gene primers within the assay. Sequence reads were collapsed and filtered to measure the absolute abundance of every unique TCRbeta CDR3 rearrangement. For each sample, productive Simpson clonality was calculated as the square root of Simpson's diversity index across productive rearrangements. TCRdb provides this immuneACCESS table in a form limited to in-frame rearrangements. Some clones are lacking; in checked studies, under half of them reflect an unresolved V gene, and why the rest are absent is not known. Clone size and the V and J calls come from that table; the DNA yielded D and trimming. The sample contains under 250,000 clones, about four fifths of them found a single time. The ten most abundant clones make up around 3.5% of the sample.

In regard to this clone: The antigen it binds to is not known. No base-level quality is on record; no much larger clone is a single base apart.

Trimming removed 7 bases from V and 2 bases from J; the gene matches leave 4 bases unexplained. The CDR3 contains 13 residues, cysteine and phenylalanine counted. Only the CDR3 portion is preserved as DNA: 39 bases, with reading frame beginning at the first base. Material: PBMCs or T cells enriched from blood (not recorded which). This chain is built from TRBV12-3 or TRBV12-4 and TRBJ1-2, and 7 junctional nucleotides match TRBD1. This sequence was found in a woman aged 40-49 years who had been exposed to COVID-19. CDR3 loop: CASNQQGNYGYTF. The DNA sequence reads TGTGCCAGCAACCAACAGGGGAACTATGGCTACACCTTC.